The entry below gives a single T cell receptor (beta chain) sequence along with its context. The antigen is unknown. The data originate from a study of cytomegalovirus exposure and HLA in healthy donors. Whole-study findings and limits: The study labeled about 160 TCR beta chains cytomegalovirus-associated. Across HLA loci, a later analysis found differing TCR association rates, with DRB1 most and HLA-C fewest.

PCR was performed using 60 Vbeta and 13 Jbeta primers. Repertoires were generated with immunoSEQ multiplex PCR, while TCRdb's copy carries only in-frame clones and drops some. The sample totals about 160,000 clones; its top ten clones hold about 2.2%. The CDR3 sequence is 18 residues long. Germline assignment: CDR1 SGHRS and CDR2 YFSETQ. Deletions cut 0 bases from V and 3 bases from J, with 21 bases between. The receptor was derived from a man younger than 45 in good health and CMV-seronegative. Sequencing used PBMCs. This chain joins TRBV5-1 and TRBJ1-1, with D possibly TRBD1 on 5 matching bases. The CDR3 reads CASSLGYRPAREDTEAFF. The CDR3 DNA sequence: TGCGCCAGCAGCTTGGGATACCGGCCCGCCAGGGAGGACACTGAAGCTTTCTTT.